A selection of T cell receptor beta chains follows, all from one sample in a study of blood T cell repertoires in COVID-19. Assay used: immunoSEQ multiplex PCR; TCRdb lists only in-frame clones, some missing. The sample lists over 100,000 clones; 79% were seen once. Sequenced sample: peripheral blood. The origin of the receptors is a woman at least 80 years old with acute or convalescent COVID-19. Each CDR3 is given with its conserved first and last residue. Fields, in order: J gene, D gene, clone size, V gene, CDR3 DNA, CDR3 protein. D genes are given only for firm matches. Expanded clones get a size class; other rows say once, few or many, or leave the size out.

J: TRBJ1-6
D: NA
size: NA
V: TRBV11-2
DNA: TGTGCCAGCAGGAGACAGAGCTCCTATAATTCACCCCTCCACTTT
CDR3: CASRRQSSYNSPLHF

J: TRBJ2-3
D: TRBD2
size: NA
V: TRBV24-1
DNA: TGTGCCACCAGTGATTCCGGACTAGCAGATACGCAGTATTTT
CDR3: CATSDSGLADTQYF

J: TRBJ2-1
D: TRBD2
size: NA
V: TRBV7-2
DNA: TGTGCCAGCAGCTTAGCGTGGGGGGGGAGCAATGAGCAGTTCTTC
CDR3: CASSLAWGGSNEQFF

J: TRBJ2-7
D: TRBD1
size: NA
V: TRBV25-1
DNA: TGTGCCAGCAGTGAATCCCGCCCCGGGACAGTGACCTACGAGCAGTACTTC
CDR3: CASSESRPGTVTYEQYF

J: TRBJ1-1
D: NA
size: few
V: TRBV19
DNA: TGTGCCAGTGTATCGTGGCGGGACACTGAAGCTTTCTTT
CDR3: CASVSWRDTEAFF

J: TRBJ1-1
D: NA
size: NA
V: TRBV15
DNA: TGTGCCACCTTCCCCAGGTTCATGAACACTGAAGCTTTCTTT
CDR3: CATFPRFMNTEAFF

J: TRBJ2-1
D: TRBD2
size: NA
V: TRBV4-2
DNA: TGTGCCAGCAGCCAAGATTATCTAGCGGATTATTACAATGAGCAGTTCTTC
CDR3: CASSQDYLADYYNEQFF

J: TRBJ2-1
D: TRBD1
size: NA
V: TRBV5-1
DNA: TGCGCCAGCAGCCCCGGACAGGGACCCTACAATGAGCAGTTCTTC
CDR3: CASSPGQGPYNEQFF

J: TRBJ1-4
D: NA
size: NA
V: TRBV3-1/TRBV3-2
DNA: TGTGCCAGCAGCCAAGTACGGGAAAAACTGTTTTTT
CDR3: CASSQVREKLFF

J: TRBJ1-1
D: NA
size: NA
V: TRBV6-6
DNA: TGTGCCAGCGAATCCCCGGGTGTAACTGAAGCTTTCTTT
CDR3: CASESPGVTEAFF

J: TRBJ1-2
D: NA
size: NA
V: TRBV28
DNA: TGTGCCAGCAGTCCCCCTGGGGCAGCGAGGAGCTACACCTTC
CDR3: CASSPPGAARSYTF

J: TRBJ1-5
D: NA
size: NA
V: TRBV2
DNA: TGTGCCAGCAGTCAGGACAGCCATAGCAATCAGCCCCAGCATTTT
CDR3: CASSQDSHSNQPQHF

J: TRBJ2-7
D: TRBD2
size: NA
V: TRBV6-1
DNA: TGTGCCAGCAGTGAACGGGGGATAGGACTAGCGGATTCCTACGAGCAGTACTTC
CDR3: CASSERGIGLADSYEQYF

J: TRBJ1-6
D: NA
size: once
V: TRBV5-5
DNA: TGTGCCAGCAGCTTGGAGGGGGATAATTCACCCCTCCACTTT
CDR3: CASSLEGDNSPLHF

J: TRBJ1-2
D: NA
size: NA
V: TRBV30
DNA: TGTGCCTCAAAGGGGCATGGCTACACCTTC
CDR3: CASKGHGYTF

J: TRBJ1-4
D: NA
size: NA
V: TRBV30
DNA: TGTGCCTGGAGTGCAGGGGCGGGTAATGAAAAACTGTTTTTT
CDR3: CAWSAGAGNEKLFF

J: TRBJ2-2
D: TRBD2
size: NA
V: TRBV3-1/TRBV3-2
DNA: TGTGCCAGCAGCCAAGGCTTCCCTAGCGGCAAATTGGGTACCGGGGAGCTGTTTTTT
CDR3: CASSQGFPSGKLGTGELFF

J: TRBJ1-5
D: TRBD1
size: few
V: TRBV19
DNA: TGTGCCAGTACCCAGGACAGGGGGTGGAATAGCAATCAGCCCCAGCATTTT
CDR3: CASTQDRGWNSNQPQHF

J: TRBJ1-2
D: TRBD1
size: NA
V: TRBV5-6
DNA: TGTGCCAGCAGCCCGACAGGGGCTCACTATGGCTACACCTTC
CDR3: CASSPTGAHYGYTF

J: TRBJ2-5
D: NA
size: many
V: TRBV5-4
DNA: TGTGCCAGCAGCCCTCAGGGTTCACAAGAGACCCAGTACTTC
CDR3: CASSPQGSQETQYF

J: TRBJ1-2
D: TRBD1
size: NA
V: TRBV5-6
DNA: TGTGCCAGCAGCCCAACAGGGGTTGGTGGCTACACCTTC
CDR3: CASSPTGVGGYTF

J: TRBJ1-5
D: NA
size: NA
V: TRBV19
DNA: TGTGCCAGTAGTCAGCAAGAGGTTACTCAGCCCCAGCATTTT
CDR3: CASSQQEVTQPQHF

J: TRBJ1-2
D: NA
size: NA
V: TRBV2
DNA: TGTGCCAGCACCCCCAGCGCGTCTAACTATGGCTACACCTTC
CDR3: CASTPSASNYGYTF

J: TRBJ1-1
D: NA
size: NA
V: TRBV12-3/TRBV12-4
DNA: TGTGCCAGCAGTTTAAGGGGGTTCACTGAAGCTTTCTTT
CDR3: CASSLRGFTEAFF

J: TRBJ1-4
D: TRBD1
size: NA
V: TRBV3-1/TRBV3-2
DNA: TGTGCCAGCAGCCTTCGGACAGGAGGAAGCGAAAAACTGTTTTTT
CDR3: CASSLRTGGSEKLFF

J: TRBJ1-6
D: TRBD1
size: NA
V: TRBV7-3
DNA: TGTGCCAGCAGCTCCTCCGGGACAGGGGTCTCACCCCTCCACTTT
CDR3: CASSSSGTGVSPLHF

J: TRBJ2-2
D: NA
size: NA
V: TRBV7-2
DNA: TGTGCCAGCAGCTTAGCAGGGGTCACCGGGGAGCTGTTTTTT
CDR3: CASSLAGVTGELFF

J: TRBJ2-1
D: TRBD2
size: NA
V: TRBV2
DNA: TGTGCCAGCAGTGCGGCAGCGGGGGGCCCAAATGAGCAGTTCTTC
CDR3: CASSAAAGGPNEQFF

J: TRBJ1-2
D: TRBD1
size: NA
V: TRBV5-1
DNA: TGCGCCAGCAGCTCGACAGGGAATACCTATGGCTACACCTTC
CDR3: CASSSTGNTYGYTF